One and the same sample provided the 7 T cell receptor beta chains below, sequenced in a study of blood T cells in healthy people across ages. A second PCR, run for about 7 to 11 cycles, used a sample-barcoded 5' primer plus a J-beta primer mix. A single record per CDR3 protein comes from TCRdb applying MiXCR to the 5' RACE reads. The sample has 650,000 to 950,000 distinct CDR3 sequences, under 45% seen once; the top ten hold roughly a fifth. What was sequenced was blood. Source of these receptors: a man aged 60-69 years in good health.

The genes are TRBV12-3 or TRBV12-4 and TRBJ1-5; no reliable D call. The CDR3 is made up of 16 amino acids. V lost 3 bases to trimming and J lost 2 bases, with 14 bases between them. As DNA, the CDR3 is TGTGCCAGCAGTTTTAACATGGTTTCGGGCAATCAGCCCCAGCATTTT. Translated, it gives CASSFNMVSGNQPQHF.

This chain connects TRBV24-1 to TRBJ2-7; either TRBD1 or TRBD2 may fit D (5 bases each). Trimming cost V 1 base and J 4 bases, with 7 bases left between them. This CDR3 comprises 13 residues. Germline V lookup: CDR1 KGHDR, CDR2 SFDVKD. CDR3 nucleotides: TGTGCCACCAGTGATTTTGGGGGTTACGAGCAGTACTTC. Residues: CATSDFGGYEQYF.

This clonotype was detected a few times. The chain links TRBV20-1 to TRBJ2-1; TRBD2 matches 7 bases. CDR1 and CDR2 (germline): DFQATT, SNEGSKA (reference sequence). The CDR3 is 13 residues long. V was clipped by 2 bases and J by 6 bases; unmatched bases: 4. The CDR3 nucleotides read TGCAGTGCTAGAAGCTGGGGGGGCAATGAGCAGTTCTTC. It yields the protein CSARSWGGNEQFF.

This clonotype was detected only once. The chain uses TRBV27 and TRBJ1-2, with a tentative D call TRBD1 (6 bases). Germline CDR1 MNHEY, CDR2 SMNVEV (reference sequence). V dropped 0 bases and J dropped 8 bases, with 19 bases sitting between them. The CDR3 extends over 16 amino acids. In DNA form, the CDR3 reads TGTGCCAGCAGTTTATCGGGGACACTCAAATCGGGAGGCTACACCTTC. Encoded protein: CASSLSGTLKSGGYTF.

This clonotype showed up just a few times. One end of the junction varies from germline; a read error may be responsible. V and J are TRBV20-1 and TRBJ1-1; the D is unclear. The V gene's germline CDR1 is DFQATT and CDR2 SNEGSKA (reference sequence). The CDR3 has 14 residues. In nucleotides, the CDR3 is TGCAGTGCATATACCCCGGCGGGGAACACTGAGGCTTTCTTT. Its translation is CSAYTPAGNTEAFF.

The CDR3 bases are TGCGCCAGCAGCCAAGATAGGGGGGAATGGAGTGAAGCTTTCTTT. It specifies CASSQDRGEWSEAFF. The rearrangement uses TRBV4-1 and TRBJ1-1, with D possibly being TRBD1 (6 bases). Germline lookup yields CDR1 MGHRA and CDR2 YSYEKL. Trimming shortened V by 0 bases and J by 7 bases, and 15 bases separated the two germline ends. The CDR3 covers 15 residues.

The gene calls are TRBV7-2 and TRBJ1-6; unclear D gene. CDR1 SGHTA and CDR2 FQGNSA come from the germline V gene. Trimming removed 5 bases from V and 10 bases from J, with 12 bases in between. The CDR3 sequence is 13 residues long. The CDR3 loop is CASSNNFGSPLHF. The CDR3 nucleotides read TGTGCCAGCAGCAACAACTTTGGGTCACCCCTCCACTTT. Supplemented by reference TRBV7-2 and TRBJ1-6, the full variable domain reads GAGVSQSPSNKVTEKGKDVELRCDPISGHTALYWYRQSLGQGLEFLIYFQGNSAPDKSGLPSDRFSAERTGGSVSTLTIQRTQQEDSAVYLCASSNNFGSPLHFGNGTRLTVT.